This is a list of T cell receptor beta chains from one sample in a study of blood T cells in healthy people across ages. TCRdb fed the 5' RACE reads into MiXCR, producing one record per CDR3 protein. The sample contains about 640,000 distinct CDR3 sequences, 58% of which appear only once. What was sequenced was blood. The source of these receptors is a man aged 60 to 69 in good health. The conserved cysteine and the conserved F or W are not part of the CDR3 here. The order of the fields is D gene, V gene, J gene, CDR3 protein. D genes are given only for firm matches.

.	TRBV20-1	TRBJ1-4	SARDERQGGEKLF
.	TRBV3-1	TRBJ1-5	ASSQRGPTQPQH
TRBD2	TRBV10-1	TRBJ2-5	ASSDSGQETQY
.	TRBV14	TRBJ2-2	ASSQDWGWTGELF
.	TRBV6-5	TRBJ2-4	ASSYSDYLTAPLGEQY
.	TRBV28	TRBJ2-1	ASSFPPGQGEQF
TRBD2	TRBV20-1	TRBJ2-1	SAIHPFSGGNNEQF
.	TRBV6-5	TRBJ2-7	ASRRLEYYEQY
TRBD2	TRBV19	TRBJ2-3	ASSIGTSPDTQY
.	TRBV3-1	TRBJ1-6	ASSQVGYSPLH
TRBD1	TRBV25-1	TRBJ2-5	ASSESGQGRVETQY
TRBD2	TRBV20-1	TRBJ2-7	SARDRGSRQY
.	TRBV20-1	TRBJ1-6	SARAVGYRSPLH
.	TRBV7-2	TRBJ2-5	ASSLGDTRNGETQY
.	TRBV6-1	TRBJ1-6	ASSSDASGIESPLH
TRBD1	TRBV27	TRBJ1-2	ASSNRGHSYGYT
TRBD2	TRBV10-3	TRBJ2-1	AISELAGGRNEQF
.	TRBV24-1	TRBJ2-3	ATSVQGTSTDTQY
TRBD1	TRBV29-1	TRBJ2-1	SVERQGAGSEQF
TRBD1	TRBV9	TRBJ2-1	ASSVGQGFTVEQF
.	TRBV12-3/TRBV12-4	TRBJ1-2	ASSPRALYGYT
TRBD1	TRBV6-2/TRBV6-3	TRBJ2-7	ASSYSIGQGAYEQY
.	TRBV6-6	TRBJ2-2	ASSYSSKGGNTGELF
.	TRBV20-1	TRBJ1-6	SARDREKPYNSPLH
TRBD1	TRBV7-2	.	ASSRTTGQETQY